Presented here are 27 T cell receptor beta chains from one specimen sequenced in a study of OX40 agonist ivuxolimab in advanced cancers. Repertoires were generated with immunoSEQ multiplex PCR, while TCRdb's copy carries only in-frame clones and drops some. Here the sample spans tens of thousands of clones, over 80% being singletons. The source was CD4+ or CD8+ T cells sorted from blood, collected in a trial of the OX40 agonist ivuxolimab. These receptors were obtained from an adult with an advanced solid tumor such as melanoma, head and neck, liver or kidney cancer.

The chain couples TRBV7-2 to TRBJ1-3; possibly TRBD1 for D (5 bases). V was clipped by 5 bases and J by 4 bases, with 15 bases between them. The germline V gene has CDR1 SGHTA and CDR2 FQGNSA. This CDR3 has 15 residues. Here the CDR3 DNA reads TGTGCCAGCAGCCAAATCGGGGGATACGGAAACACCATATATTTT. The encoded protein is CASSQIGGYGNTIYF.

V gene TRBV18 combines with J gene TRBJ2-1, with D tentatively TRBD1 (6 bases). Deletions cut 5 bases from V and 14 bases from J, with 19 bases between. Germline CDR1 KGHSH, CDR2 LQKENI. The CDR3 is 13 residues long. The CDR3 nucleotides are TGTGCCAGCTCATCGGACAGAAACGGTGAAAAGTTCTTC. Protein sequence: CASSSDRNGEKFF.

This rearrangement joins TRBV30 to TRBJ1-2; 7 bases fit TRBD1. The germline V gene has CDR1 GTSNPN and CDR2 SVGIG (reference sequence). The CDR3 contains 12 residues. J lost 8 bases, V lost 2 bases, and 5 bases had no gene match. In nucleotides, the CDR3 is TGTGCCTGGAGTTGGGACAGACGGGGCTACACCTTC. Translation gives CAWSWDRRGYTF.

The CDR3 region is CASSALTGMEQFF. CDR3 DNA: TGTGCCAGTAGTGCCCTGACGGGCATGGAGCAGTTCTTC. The V call is TRBV19, the J call TRBJ2-1; D remains unclear. This CDR3 contains 13 residues. CDR1 is LNHDA and CDR2 is SQIVND in the germline V gene (reference sequence). V was trimmed by 5 bases and J by 10 bases, leaving 15 bases between them.

V is TRBV6-5 and J is TRBJ1-2, with a tentative D call TRBD1 (5 bases). Germline V CDR1 and CDR2: MNHEY, SVGAGI. The CDR3 runs 14 residues. V lost 4 bases and J lost 6, with 15 bases in between. The CDR3 DNA follows: TGTGCCAGCAGTTCCGATTTCAGGGTCGATGGCTACACCTTC. Its protein is CASSSDFRVDGYTF.

The chain couples TRBV6-1 to TRBJ2-3; a possible D gene is TRBD2 (5 bases). The germline V gene has CDR1 MNHNS and CDR2 SASEGT. This CDR3 has 13 amino acids. Trimming took off 6 bases at V and 6 bases at J, with 13 bases between the two ends. The CDR3: CASRLRVLDTQYF. CDR3 coding DNA: TGTGCCAGCAGGTTGAGGGTATTGGATACGCAGTATTTT.

In its sample, this clone was seen a few times. The rearrangement links TRBV4-3 to TRBJ1-5, with D unclear. Germline lookup yields CDR1 LGHNA and CDR2 YSLEER. The germline V and J ends were trimmed by 0 bases and 2 bases, with 8 bases remaining between them. The length of the CDR3 is 15 residues. CDR3 bases: TGCGCCAGCAGCCAAGATTTTTGGGGCAATCAGCCCCAGCATTTT. Translated, it gives CASSQDFWGNQPQHF.

The J gene is TRBJ2-7, the V gene TRBV9, with TRBD2 identical over 7 bases. Germline loops: CDR1 SGDLS, CDR2 YYNGEE. The junction had 10 bases not matched to a gene; V was cut back by 2 bases and J by 5 bases. The CDR3 covers 15 residues. The CDR3, as DNA: TGTGCCAGCAGCGTGGATCGCGGGAGTATCGACGAGCAGTACTTC. This codes for CASSVDRGSIDEQYF.

The chain joins TRBV4-2 to TRBJ2-7; 12 bases are a match to TRBD2. This CDR3 contains 17 residues. J gave up 0 bases and V 0 bases, and 3 bases lay outside the gene matches. From germline, CDR1 is LGHNA and CDR2 YNFKEQ. CDR3 sequence (DNA): TGTGCCAGCAGCCAAGATACTAGCGGGAGGCTCTCCTACGAGCAGTACTTC. It specifies CASSQDTSGRLSYEQYF.

The chain has TRBV6-5 and TRBJ2-3, with D perhaps TRBD2 (6 bases). The V end lost 6 bases, the J end lost 2 bases, and 15 bases lay between the germline ends. CDR3 size: 15 residues. CDR1 MNHEY and CDR2 SVGAGI come from the germline V gene. This CDR3 reads CASRFSGLDTDTQYF. CDR3 bases: TGTGCCAGCAGATTTAGCGGTCTCGACACAGATACGCAGTATTTT.

V is TRBV4-1 and J is TRBJ2-1; 11 bases fit TRBD1. Trimming took 7 bases from V and 4 from J; bases not matched to a gene: 9. Germline V gene sequence: CDR1 MGHRA, CDR2 YSYEKL. The CDR3 is 16 residues long. CDR3 DNA: TGCGCCAGCAAACTCGCGGGACAGGGGGGATACAATGAGCAGTTCTTC. It translates to CASKLAGQGGYNEQFF.

This clone was detected a few times. The chain joins TRBV19 to TRBJ2-3; D unresolved. Germline V gives CDR1 LNHDA, CDR2 SQIVND (reference sequence). The CDR3 has 12 residues. Trimming shortened V by 3 bases and J by 4 bases, and 5 bases separated the two germline ends. As DNA, the CDR3 is TGTGCCAGTAGTATTGCTGCAGATACGCAGTATTTT. Amino acids: CASSIAADTQYF. Supplemented by reference TRBV19 and TRBJ2-3, the full variable domain reads DGGITQSPKYLFRKEGQNVTLSCEQNLNHDAMYWYRQDPGQGLRLIYYSQIVNDFQKGDIAEGYSVSREKKESFPLTVTSAQKNPTAFYLCASSIAADTQYFGPGTRLTVL.

The chain carries TRBV10-3 and TRBJ2-2; TRBD1 agrees at 12 bases. Trimming at V came to 10 bases and at J to 3 bases, leaving 6 bases not matched to a gene. This CDR3 contains 15 residues. Germline values: CDR1 ENHRY, CDR2 SYGVKD. The CDR3 DNA is TGTGCCACCCTGGGACAGGGGGCACACACCGGGGAGCTGTTTTTT. Amino acids: CATLGQGAHTGELFF.

The V gene is TRBV5-1, the J gene TRBJ2-7; the match to TRBD2 covers 14 bases. The V gene's germline CDR1 is SGHRS and CDR2 YFSETQ. V lost 4 bases to trimming and J lost 2 bases; unmatched junction nucleotides: 8. This CDR3 comprises 17 residues. The CDR3 sequence is CASSPGLAGGFTYEQYF. DNA for the CDR3: TGCGCCAGCAGCCCCGGACTAGCGGGAGGTTTCACCTACGAGCAGTACTTC.

This clone was observed once. This chain uses TRBV25-1 with TRBJ2-1; D is undetermined. The ends were cut back, 3 bases at V and 12 bases at J, with 12 bases in the middle. Germline V lookup: CDR1 MGHDK, CDR2 SYGVNS. CDR3 length: 12 residues. The CDR3 loop is CASSDSGPRQFF. CDR3 DNA: TGTGCCAGCAGTGACTCGGGCCCGCGGCAGTTCTTC.

The rearrangement links TRBV27 to TRBJ2-7; no clear D gene. Trimming shortened V by 3 bases and J by 7 bases, and 10 bases separated the two germline ends. Germline values: CDR1 MNHEY, CDR2 SMNVEV (reference sequence). This CDR3 spans 12 amino acids. This CDR3 reads CASSFSEGEQYF. CDR3 in DNA: TGTGCCAGCAGTTTTTCCGAAGGGGAGCAGTACTTC.

The chain recombines TRBV7-9 with TRBJ2-1; TRBD2 matches 11 bases. Trimming at V came to 1 base and at J to 8 bases, leaving 7 bases not matched to a gene. Germline-derived CDR1 and CDR2 are SEHNR and FQNEAQ (reference sequence). This CDR3 has 16 residues. The CDR3 DNA is TGTGCCAGCAGCTTAGTTAGCGGGGGGGCCAGATATGAGCAGTTCTTC. Amino acids: CASSLVSGGARYEQFF. The complete variable domain, with remaining parts taken from reference TRBV7-9 and TRBJ2-1, reads DTGVSQNPRHKITKRGQNVTFRCDPISEHNRLYWYRQTLGQGPEFLTYFQNEAQLEKSRLLSDRFSAERPKGSFSTLEIQRTEQGDSAMYLCASSLVSGGARYEQFFGPGTRLTVL.

The rearrangement links TRBV5-4 to TRBJ2-3; unclear D gene. Trimming left V 3 bases short and J 4 bases short, with 18 bases between. Germline V gives CDR1 SGHNT, CDR2 YYREEE (reference sequence). The CDR3 sequence is 16 residues long. The CDR3 here is CASSSLISRSADTQYF. The CDR3 bases are TGTGCCAGCAGCTCCCTGATCTCCCGGTCGGCAGATACGCAGTATTTT.

This chain links TRBV19 with TRBJ2-5; D is unresolved. Per germline, CDR1 LNHDA and CDR2 SQIVND (reference sequence). V gave up 4 bases and J gave up 11 bases, with 17 bases separating them. The CDR3 runs to 13 residues. The CDR3 DNA follows: TGTGCCAGTAGTACTGGTATGTTCGGAGAGCAGTACTTC. Translation gives CASSTGMFGEQYF.

The chain has TRBV27 and TRBJ2-7; no definite D call. V was cut by 0 bases and J by 4 bases, with 7 bases left in between. This CDR3 contains 13 residues. The germline gives CDR1 MNHEY, CDR2 SMNVEV (reference sequence). The CDR3 reads CASSLSGSYEQYF. For the CDR3, the DNA is TGTGCCAGCAGTTTATCGGGTAGTTACGAGCAGTACTTC.

The V call is TRBV27, the J call TRBJ2-2; no firm D call. V was shortened by 0 bases and J by 0 bases, with 5 bases between the two germline ends. Germline CDR1 MNHEY, CDR2 SMNVEV (reference sequence). This CDR3 has 15 residues. CDR3 residues: CASSLSFSNTGELFF. DNA of the CDR3: TGTGCCAGCAGTTTATCGTTCTCGAACACCGGGGAGCTGTTTTTT.

The chain recombines TRBV7-9 with TRBJ2-1, with 10 bases lining up with TRBD2. V lost 5 bases, J lost 4 bases, and 5 bases stayed unmatched. CDR3 length: 15 amino acids. Germline lookup yields CDR1 SEHNR and CDR2 FQNEAQ (reference sequence). This CDR3 is CASSPLAGEYNEQFF. As DNA, the CDR3 is TGTGCCAGCAGCCCGCTAGCGGGAGAATACAATGAGCAGTTCTTC.

The J gene is TRBJ2-7, the V gene TRBV6-5; D possibly corresponds to TRBD2 (7 bases). Trimming took 9 bases from V and 5 from J, leaving 14 bases between them. The CDR3 totals 12 residues. CDR1 MNHEY and CDR2 SVGAGI come from the germline V gene. As DNA, the CDR3 is TGTGCCAGTATAACAGGGAGGGACGAGCAGTACTTC. It is translated as CASITGRDEQYF.

The chain joins TRBV30 to TRBJ2-1; D gene unclear. Per germline, CDR1 GTSNPN and CDR2 SVGIG (reference sequence). The CDR3 consists of 12 residues. Between the trimmed V and J ends, which lost 2 bases and 7 bases, there was a span of 9 bases. The CDR3 DNA is TGTGCCTGGAGTCCTTGGTGGAATGAGCAGTTCTTC. Translated, it gives CAWSPWWNEQFF.

This clone occurred once. This sequence joins TRBV7-9 and TRBJ2-1; 7 positions match TRBD1. Germline loops: CDR1 SEHNR, CDR2 FQNEAQ (reference sequence). The CDR3 is made up of 15 amino acids. J gave up 1 base and V 2 bases, and 2 bases lay outside the gene matches. The CDR3 DNA reads TGTGCCAGCAGCTTATTCAGGGGGTCCTACAATGAGCAGTTCTTC. Residues: CASSLFRGSYNEQFF.

V usage is TRBV7-9 and J usage is TRBJ2-3; D is possibly TRBD1 or TRBD2 (5 bases each). V gave up 1 base and J gave up 5 bases, with 10 bases separating them. The CDR3 extends over 14 amino acids. CDR1 is SEHNR and CDR2 is FQNEAQ in the germline V gene (reference sequence). The DNA of the CDR3 is TGTGCCAGCAGCTTAGGGGGACCGTTAGATACGCAGTATTTT. Its translation: CASSLGGPLDTQYF.

The rearrangement uses TRBV7-9 and TRBJ1-1, with D perhaps matching TRBD1 (6 bases). This CDR3 spans 14 amino acids. Germline V gives CDR1 SEHNR, CDR2 FQNEAQ (reference sequence). With 3 bases removed from V and 12 bases from J, the gap between germline ends came to 20 bases. The CDR3 coding sequence is TGTGCCAGCAGCTTGCAGGGACATGGAGACCCTCCTTTCTTT. This translates into CASSLQGHGDPPFF.